The rows below give T cell receptor beta chains drawn from one sample of a study of vaccination and CD4 T cells after COVID-19. One entry per CDR3 protein results from TCRdb running MiXCR on the PCR reads. The table includes about 19,000 distinct CDR3 sequences, approximately 33% detected once. Antigen specificity for these receptors is unknown. Source material: cultured CD4+ T cells from blood. The receptors were gathered from a human donor with COVID-19. Each CDR3 is given with its conserved first and last residue. A D gene is named only where the DNA matches it firmly. The size field is filled for only some rows; it gives once, few, many or a size class.

j_call clone_size v_call d_call cdr3_aa cdr3_nt
TRBJ2-5 . TRBV4-1 TRBD2 CASSQDGLAGMRETQYF TGCGCCAGCAGCCAAGATGGTCTAGCGGGAATGAGGGAGACCCAGTACTTC
TRBJ1-5 medium-sized TRBV27 . CASRTSGTSNQPQHF TGTGCCAGCCGCACTTCAGGCACTTCCAATCAGCCCCAGCATTTT
TRBJ2-7 . TRBV5-1 TRBD2 CASSRTSGGSSYEQYF TGCGCCAGCAGCAGGACTAGCGGGGGGTCCAGTTACGAGCAGTACTTC
TRBJ2-7 few TRBV20-1 . CSAKSGTQIYEQYF TGCAGTGCTAAATCCGGGACACAGATCTACGAGCAGTACTTC
TRBJ2-2 . TRBV6-5 . CASSYSKPTQGGGGELFF TGTGCCAGCAGTTACTCGAAGCCGACGCAGGGGGGCGGCGGGGAGCTGTTTTTT
TRBJ2-1 . TRBV20-1 TRBD2 CSASDLRLAGPNEQFF TGCAGTGCTAGCGATCTCCGACTAGCGGGGCCCAATGAGCAGTTCTTC
TRBJ2-7 few TRBV20-1 TRBD2 CSARGLAGGYEQYF TGCAGTGCTAGAGGGTTAGCGGGGGGTTACGAGCAGTACTTC
TRBJ2-3 . TRBV24-1 TRBD1 CATSVAGTGVTTDTQYF TGTGCCACCAGTGTCGCCGGGACAGGGGTAACAACAGATACGCAGTATTTT
TRBJ2-5 . TRBV5-1 TRBD2 CASSRGLAGGRYQETQYF TGCGCCAGCAGCCGCGGGCTAGCGGGGGGAAGGTACCAAGAGACCCAGTACTTC
TRBJ2-7 . TRBV5-6 TRBD1 CASSPMGTGTYEQYF TGTGCCAGCAGCCCGATGGGGACAGGGACCTACGAGCAGTACTTC
TRBJ2-3 few TRBV7-2 TRBD1 CASSPPRGQGSDTQYF TGTGCCAGCAGCCCACCGAGGGGACAGGGTTCAGATACGCAGTATTTT
TRBJ2-1 . TRBV11-2 TRBD2 CASSFLLAGQYNEQFF TGTGCCAGCAGCTTCCTCCTAGCGGGGCAATACAATGAGCAGTTCTTC
TRBJ2-3 . TRBV5-1 TRBD2 CASSFGERGNTDTQYF TGCGCCAGCAGCTTTGGGGAGCGGGGAAACACAGATACGCAGTATTTT
TRBJ2-1 . TRBV19 TRBD1 CASSWSTGAQRNEQFF TGTGCCAGTAGTTGGTCGACAGGGGCGCAAAGGAATGAGCAGTTCTTC
TRBJ2-7 . TRBV20-1 TRBD2 CSAITRGGSYEQYF TGCAGTGCTATCACGCGGGGGGGATCCTACGAGCAGTACTTC
TRBJ2-7 . TRBV24-1 TRBD1 CATSDSGTGDYEQYF TGTGCCACCAGTGATTCCGGGACAGGGGACTACGAGCAGTACTTC
TRBJ2-3 . TRBV11-1 . CASRAWGSLSTDTQYF TGTGCCAGCAGGGCGTGGGGCTCTTTGAGCACAGATACGCAGTATTTT
TRBJ2-7 . TRBV6-1 TRBD1 CASSVVGTGAYEQYF TGTGCCAGCAGTGTGGTAGGGACAGGGGCCTACGAGCAGTACTTC
TRBJ2-5 . TRBV19 . CASSIGLTQETQYF TGTGCCAGTAGTATAGGCCTGACACAAGAGACCCAGTACTTC
TRBJ2-5 few TRBV7-9 TRBD2 CASSPGLAGETQYF TGTGCCAGCAGCCCAGGACTAGCAGGAGAGACCCAGTACTTC
TRBJ1-2 . TRBV20-1 . CSASGERMPGYTF TGCAGTGCTAGTGGGGAGAGAATGCCTGGCTACACCTTC
TRBJ2-3 . TRBV11-2 TRBD2 CASSLEGGGGALGQYF TGTGCCAGCAGCTTAGAAGGGGGCGGGGGGGCCTTGGGGCAGTATTTT
TRBJ2-7 few TRBV27 . CASSPRPGREQYF TGTGCCAGCAGTCCCCGCCCGGGGAGGGAGCAGTACTTC
TRBJ1-6 . TRBV6-1 . CASSEMRGSPLHF TGTGCCAGCAGTGAAATGAGGGGATCACCCCTCCACTTT
TRBJ2-1 . TRBV20-1 . CSAREAGEASGEFF TGCAGTGCTAGAGAGGCAGGGGAGGCTTCTGGGGAGTTCTTC
TRBJ1-4 . TRBV20-1 TRBD1 CSARPPRGSQEKLFF TGCAGTGCTAGACCCCCCAGGGGGTCCCAAGAAAAACTGTTTTTT
TRBJ1-1 . TRBV30 . CAWSAGPNTEAFF TGTGCCTGGAGTGCAGGACCGAACACTGAAGCTTTCTTT
TRBJ2-7 . TRBV6-1 TRBD1 CASSATGGAYEQYF TGTGCCAGCAGCGCGACAGGGGGGGCCTACGAGCAGTACTTC
TRBJ2-3 . TRBV7-8 TRBD1 CVSEQGQGKDTQYF TGTGTCAGCGAGCAGGGACAGGGGAAGGATACGCAGTATTTT
TRBJ1-2 . TRBV6-5 . CASSYSTESYGYTF TGTGCCAGCAGTTACTCGACCGAGAGCTATGGCTACACCTTC
TRBJ2-2 . TRBV18 . CASSPTQVRHTGELFF TGTGCCAGCTCTCCGACACAGGTCCGGCACACCGGGGAGCTGTTTTTT
TRBJ2-2 . TRBV2 . CASVYVSNTGELFF TGTGCCAGCGTCTACGTCTCGAACACCGGGGAGCTGTTTTTT
TRBJ2-1 . TRBV7-2 TRBD1 CASVLPGDRVLASSYNEQFF TGTGCCAGCGTACTACCAGGGGACAGGGTATTAGCAAGCTCCTACAATGAGCAGTTCTTC
TRBJ1-1 medium-sized TRBV30 . CAWSVRTPQNTEAFF TGTGCCTGGAGTGTACGGACACCACAGAACACTGAAGCTTTCTTT
TRBJ2-3 . TRBV5-6 TRBD1 CASSGAGGLDTQYF TGTGCCAGCAGCGGGGCAGGGGGCTTGGATACGCAGTATTTT
TRBJ1-5 few TRBV6-4 . CASSDLRF TGTGCCAGCAGTGATTTGCGCTTT
TRBJ2-7 . TRBV25-1 . CASSPGRTPSYEQYF TGTGCCAGCAGTCCTGGACGGACTCCATCCTACGAGCAGTACTTC
TRBJ1-2 few TRBV19 . CASHPTRAVGANYGYTF TGTGCCAGCCACCCAACCCGAGCCGTGGGGGCTAACTATGGCTACACCTTC
TRBJ2-3 . TRBV6-5 TRBD2 CASSFLAGGTDTQYF TGTGCCAGCAGTTTCCTAGCGGGGGGCACAGATACGCAGTATTTT
TRBJ2-5 . TRBV19 TRBD2 CASSIEGGVKTQYF TGTGCCAGTAGTATAGAGGGAGGGGTGAAGACCCAGTACTTC
TRBJ2-7 . TRBV5-5 . CASSLLSSYEQYF TGTGCCAGCAGCTTGCTCAGCTCCTACGAGCAGTACTTC
TRBJ2-5 once TRBV5-4 TRBD2 CASSPRGGEETQYF TGTGCCAGCAGCCCGCGGGGGGGCGAAGAGACCCAGTACTTC
TRBJ1-5 medium-sized TRBV15 . CATSRDPQANQPQHF TGTGCCACCAGCAGAGATCCTCAGGCAAATCAGCCCCAGCATTTT
TRBJ1-5 few TRBV20-1 TRBD1 CSARGQVSNQPQHF TGCAGTGCTAGGGGACAGGTTAGCAATCAGCCCCAGCATTTT
TRBJ1-3 few TRBV7-8 . CASGDKGSGNTIYF TGTGCCAGCGGGGATAAAGGGAGCGGAAACACCATATATTTT
TRBJ1-2 few TRBV12-3/TRBV12-4 . CASIPSGAGYGYTF TGTGCCAGCATTCCCTCGGGCGCAGGCTATGGCTACACCTTC
TRBJ1-5 . TRBV6-2/TRBV6-3 TRBD1 CASTRQGTEPQHF TGTGCCAGCACCAGACAGGGTACGGAGCCCCAGCATTTT
TRBJ1-5 medium-sized TRBV7-9 . CASSLANQPQHF TGTGCCAGCAGCTTAGCAAATCAGCCCCAGCATTTT
TRBJ2-2 once TRBV5-1 TRBD2 CASTSGTSGGPNTGELFF TGCGCCAGCACGTCCGGGACTAGCGGGGGGCCGAACACCGGGGAGCTGTTTTTT
TRBJ2-3 few TRBV6-2/TRBV6-3 TRBD2 CASSYSGTSLDTQYF TGTGCCAGCAGTTACTCGGGGACTAGCCTAGATACGCAGTATTTT
TRBJ2-3 . TRBV7-8 TRBD2 CASSPLAGGGDTQYF TGTGCCAGCAGCCCACTAGCGGGGGGAGGAGATACGCAGTATTTT
TRBJ1-5 few TRBV18 . CASSPLQENQPQHF TGTGCCAGCTCACCACTACAGGAGAATCAGCCCCAGCATTTT
TRBJ2-5 once TRBV7-2 . CASSLGRGSQETQYF TGTGCCAGCAGCTTAGGTCGGGGGAGCCAAGAGACCCAGTACTTC
TRBJ1-2 few TRBV5-4 TRBD1 CASSLWTGYGYTF TGTGCCAGCAGCCTATGGACAGGCTATGGCTACACCTTC
TRBJ1-6 few TRBV25-1 . CASSYGYNSPLHF TGTGCCAGCAGTTACGGATATAATTCACCCCTCCACTTT
TRBJ1-5 few TRBV20-1 . CSAREGQGPVDQPQHF TGCAGTGCTAGAGAGGGGCAGGGCCCGGTGGATCAGCCCCAGCATTTT
TRBJ1-1 . TRBV6-5 TRBD1 CASSSTDRGDNEAFF TGTGCCAGCAGTTCCACTGACAGGGGGGACAATGAAGCTTTCTTT
TRBJ1-3 . TRBV7-2 . CAGSLAGAGNTIYF TGTGCCGGCAGCTTAGCTGGGGCTGGAAACACCATATATTTT
TRBJ1-1 . TRBV20-1 . CSAWELRGTLNTEAFF TGCAGTGCTTGGGAGCTGAGGGGGACACTAAACACTGAAGCTTTCTTT